This TCR beta chain is drawn from a study of control samples from healthy donors and cancer patients. Generated by immunoSEQ multiplex PCR, the TCRdb table keeps only in-frame clones and is missing some. Among some 76,000 clones listed, roughly 89% were seen once. V gave up 2 bases and J gave up 5 bases, with 15 bases separating them. Germline lookup yields CDR1 MNHEY and CDR2 SVGEGT. CDR3 length: 15 residues. The source is a man in his sixties with lung cancer. The rearrangement joins TRBV6-2 or TRBV6-3 to TRBJ1-1; D call uncertain. Sequencing was performed on PBMCs. The CDR3 sequence is CASSYGSDARTEAFF. The CDR3 nucleotides are TGTGCCAGCAGTTACGGTAGTGATGCGAGAACTGAAGCTTTCTTT.